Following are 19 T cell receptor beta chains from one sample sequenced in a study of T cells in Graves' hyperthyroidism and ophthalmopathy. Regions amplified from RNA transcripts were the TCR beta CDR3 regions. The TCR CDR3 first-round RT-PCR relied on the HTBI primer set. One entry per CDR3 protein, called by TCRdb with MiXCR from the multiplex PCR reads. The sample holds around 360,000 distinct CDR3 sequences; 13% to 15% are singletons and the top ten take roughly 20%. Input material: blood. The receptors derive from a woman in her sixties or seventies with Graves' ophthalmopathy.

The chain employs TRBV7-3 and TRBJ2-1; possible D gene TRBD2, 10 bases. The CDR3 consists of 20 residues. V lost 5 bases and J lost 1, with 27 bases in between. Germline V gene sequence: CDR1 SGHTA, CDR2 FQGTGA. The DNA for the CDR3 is TGTGCCAGCAGCCCACAGGGACAGGGAAGAGCGGGAGGGTCCTACAATGAGCAGTTCTTC. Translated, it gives CASSPQGQGRAGGSYNEQFF.

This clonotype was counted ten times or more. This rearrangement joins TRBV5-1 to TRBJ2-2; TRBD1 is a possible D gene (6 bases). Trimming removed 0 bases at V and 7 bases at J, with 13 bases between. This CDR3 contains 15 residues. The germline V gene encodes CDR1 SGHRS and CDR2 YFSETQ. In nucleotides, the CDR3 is TGCGCCAGCAGCTTGGTGGCAGGGGAACACGGGGAGCTGTTTTTT. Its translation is CASSLVAGEHGELFF.

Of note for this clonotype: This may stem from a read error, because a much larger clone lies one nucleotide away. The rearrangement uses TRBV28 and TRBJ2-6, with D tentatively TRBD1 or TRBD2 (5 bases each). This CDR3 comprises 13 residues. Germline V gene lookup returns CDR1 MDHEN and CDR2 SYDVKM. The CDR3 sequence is CASSSSGANVPTF. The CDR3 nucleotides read TGTGCCAGCTCTAGCTCTGGGGCCAACGTCCCGACTTTC.

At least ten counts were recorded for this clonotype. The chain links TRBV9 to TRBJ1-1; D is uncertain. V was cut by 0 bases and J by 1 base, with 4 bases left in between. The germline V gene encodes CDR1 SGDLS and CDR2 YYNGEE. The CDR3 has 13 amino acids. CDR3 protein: CASSVGSNTEAFF. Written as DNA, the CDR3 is TGTGCCAGCAGCGTAGGTTCGAACACTGAAGCTTTCTTT.

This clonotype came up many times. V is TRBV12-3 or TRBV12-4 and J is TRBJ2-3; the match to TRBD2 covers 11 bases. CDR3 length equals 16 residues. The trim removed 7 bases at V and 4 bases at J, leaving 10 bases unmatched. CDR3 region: CASIPVVAGGPDTQYF. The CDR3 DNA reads TGTGCCAGCATCCCCGTAGTAGCGGGAGGGCCAGATACGCAGTATTTT.

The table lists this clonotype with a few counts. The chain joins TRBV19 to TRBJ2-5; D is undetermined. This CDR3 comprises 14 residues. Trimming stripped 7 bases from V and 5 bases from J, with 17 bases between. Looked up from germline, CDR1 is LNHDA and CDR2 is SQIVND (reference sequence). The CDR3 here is CASTPTPRRETQYF. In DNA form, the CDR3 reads TGTGCCAGTACTCCTACCCCGCGGCGGGAGACCCAGTACTTC.

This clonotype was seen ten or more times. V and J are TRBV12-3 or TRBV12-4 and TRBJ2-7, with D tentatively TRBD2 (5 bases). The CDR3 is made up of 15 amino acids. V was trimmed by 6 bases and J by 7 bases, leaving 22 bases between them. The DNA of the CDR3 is TGTGCCAGCAGCCGATACCCGAGCGGATTGGGGGAGCAGTACTTC. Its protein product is CASSRYPSGLGEQYF.

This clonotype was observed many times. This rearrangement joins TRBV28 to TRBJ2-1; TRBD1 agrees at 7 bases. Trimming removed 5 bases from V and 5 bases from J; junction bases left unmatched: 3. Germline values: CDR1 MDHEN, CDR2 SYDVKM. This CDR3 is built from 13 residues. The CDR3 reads CASSGQEHNEQFF. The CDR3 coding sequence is TGTGCCAGCAGTGGACAGGAGCACAATGAGCAGTTCTTC.

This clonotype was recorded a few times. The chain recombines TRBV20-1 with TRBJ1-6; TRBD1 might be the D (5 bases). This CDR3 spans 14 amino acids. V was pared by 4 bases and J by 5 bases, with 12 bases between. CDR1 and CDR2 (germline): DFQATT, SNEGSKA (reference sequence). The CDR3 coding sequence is TGCAGTGCTACCTCGGGACGGGATAATTCACCCCTCCACTTT. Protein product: CSATSGRDNSPLHF.

The CDR3 spells CASGGDSRADTQYF. CDR3 sequence (DNA): TGCGCCAGCGGGGGGGACAGTCGCGCAGATACGCAGTATTTT. The chain is built from TRBV5-1 and TRBJ2-3, with D perhaps TRBD1 or TRBD2 (7 bases each). Trimming took off 7 bases at V and 4 bases at J, with 16 bases between the two ends. Germline loops: CDR1 SGHRS, CDR2 YFSETQ. The CDR3 is 14 amino acids.

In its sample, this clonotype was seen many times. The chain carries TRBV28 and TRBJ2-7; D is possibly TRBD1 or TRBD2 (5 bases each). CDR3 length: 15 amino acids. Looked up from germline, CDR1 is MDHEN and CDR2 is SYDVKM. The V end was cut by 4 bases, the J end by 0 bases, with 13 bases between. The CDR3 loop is CASSSIRDHSYEQYF. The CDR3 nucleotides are TGTGCCAGCAGTTCGATCCGGGACCACTCCTACGAGCAGTACTTC.

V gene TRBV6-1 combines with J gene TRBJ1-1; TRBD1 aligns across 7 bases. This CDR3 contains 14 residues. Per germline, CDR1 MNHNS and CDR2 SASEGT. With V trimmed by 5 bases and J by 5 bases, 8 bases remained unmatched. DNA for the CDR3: TGTGCCAGCAGTCCGACAGGGAGGGAGACTGAAGCTTTCTTT. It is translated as CASSPTGRETEAFF.

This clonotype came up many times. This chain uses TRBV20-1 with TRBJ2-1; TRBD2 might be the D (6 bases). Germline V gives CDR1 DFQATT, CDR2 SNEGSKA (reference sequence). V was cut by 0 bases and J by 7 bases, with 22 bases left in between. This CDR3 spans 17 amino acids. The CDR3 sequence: CSARDLVTRVMGNEQFF. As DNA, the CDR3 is TGCAGTGCTAGAGATCTGGTGACTAGGGTAATGGGGAATGAGCAGTTCTTC.

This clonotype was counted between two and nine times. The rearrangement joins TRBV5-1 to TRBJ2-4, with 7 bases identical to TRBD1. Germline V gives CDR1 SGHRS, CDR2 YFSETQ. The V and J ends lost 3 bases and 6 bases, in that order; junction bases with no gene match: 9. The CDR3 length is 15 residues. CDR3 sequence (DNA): TGCGCCAGCAGCTGGACAGACAGGGCCCCAAACATTCAGTACTTC. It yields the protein CASSWTDRAPNIQYF.

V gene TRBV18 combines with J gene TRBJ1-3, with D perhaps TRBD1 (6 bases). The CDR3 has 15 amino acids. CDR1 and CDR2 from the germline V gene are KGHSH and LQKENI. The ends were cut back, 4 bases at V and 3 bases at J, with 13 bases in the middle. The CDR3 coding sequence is TGTGCCAGCTCACAACCAGGGGATTTTGGAAACACCATATATTTT. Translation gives CASSQPGDFGNTIYF.

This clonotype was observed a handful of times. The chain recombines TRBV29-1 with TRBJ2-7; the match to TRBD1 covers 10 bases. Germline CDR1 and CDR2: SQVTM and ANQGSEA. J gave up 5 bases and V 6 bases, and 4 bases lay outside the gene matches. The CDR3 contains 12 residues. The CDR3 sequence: CSVTGGLHEQYF. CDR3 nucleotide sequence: TGCAGCGTGACAGGGGGCTTACACGAGCAGTACTTC.

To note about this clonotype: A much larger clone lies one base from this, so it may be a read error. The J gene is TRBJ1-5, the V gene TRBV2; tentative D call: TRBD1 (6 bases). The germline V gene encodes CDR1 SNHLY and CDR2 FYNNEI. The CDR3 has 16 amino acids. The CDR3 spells CASSLTGPGGNQLQHF. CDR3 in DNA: TGTGCCAGCAGTCTCACAGGTCCTGGGGGCAATCAGCTCCAGCATTTT.

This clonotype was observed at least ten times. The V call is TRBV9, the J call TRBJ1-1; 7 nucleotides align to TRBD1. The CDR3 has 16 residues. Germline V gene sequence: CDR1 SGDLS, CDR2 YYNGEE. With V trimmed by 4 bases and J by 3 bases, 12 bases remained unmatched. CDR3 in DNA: TGTGCCAGCAGCTCACCTCTAATGCAGGGGGACACTGAAGCTTTCTTT. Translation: CASSSPLMQGDTEAFF.

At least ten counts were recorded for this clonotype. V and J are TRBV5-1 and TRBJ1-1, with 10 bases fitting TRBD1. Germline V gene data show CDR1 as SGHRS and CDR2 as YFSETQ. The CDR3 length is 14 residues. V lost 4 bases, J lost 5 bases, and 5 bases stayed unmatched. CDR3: CASSLGQGKTEAFF. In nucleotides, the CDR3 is TGCGCCAGCAGCCTGGGACAGGGGAAAACTGAAGCTTTCTTT.